This TCR beta chain was recovered during a study of T cell responses to AZD1222 COVID-19 vaccine. Sequencing used immunoSEQ multiplex PCR; TCRdb keeps in-frame clones, though not all of them. The sample comprises tens of thousands of clones, around 90% of which are singletons, and over 2% rests with the top ten. The V end was cut by 6 bases, the J end by 5 bases, with 20 bases between. The CDR3 totals 15 residues. Sequencing was performed on peripheral blood, taken on day 0 of AZD1222 vaccination. The rearrangement links TRBV5-3 to TRBJ1-1; D perhaps matches TRBD1 (6 bases). TRBV5-3 is assigned to the ORF class and has an uncertain function. The clonotype comes from an adult in good health. DNA of the CDR3: TGTGCCAGAACCGCCAGGGGATGGCCGTGGACTGAAGCTTTCTTT. This encodes CARTARGWPWTEAFF.